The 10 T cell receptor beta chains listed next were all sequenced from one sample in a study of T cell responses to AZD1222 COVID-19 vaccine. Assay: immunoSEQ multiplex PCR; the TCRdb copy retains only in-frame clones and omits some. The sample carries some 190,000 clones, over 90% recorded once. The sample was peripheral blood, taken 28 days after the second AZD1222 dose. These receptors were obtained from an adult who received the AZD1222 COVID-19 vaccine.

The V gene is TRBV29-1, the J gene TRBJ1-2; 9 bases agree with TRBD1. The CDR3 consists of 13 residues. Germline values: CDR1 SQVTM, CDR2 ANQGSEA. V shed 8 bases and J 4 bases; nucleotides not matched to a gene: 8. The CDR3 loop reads CSIRDRESYGYTF. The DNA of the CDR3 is TGCAGCATTAGGGACAGGGAAAGCTATGGCTACACCTTC.

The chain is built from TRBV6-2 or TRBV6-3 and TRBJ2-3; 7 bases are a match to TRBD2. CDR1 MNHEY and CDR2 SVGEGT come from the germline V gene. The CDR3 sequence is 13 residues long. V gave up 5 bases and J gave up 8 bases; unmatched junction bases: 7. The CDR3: CASSGGGTGTQYF. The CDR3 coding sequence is TGTGCCAGCAGTGGCGGGGGTACGGGTACGCAGTATTTT.

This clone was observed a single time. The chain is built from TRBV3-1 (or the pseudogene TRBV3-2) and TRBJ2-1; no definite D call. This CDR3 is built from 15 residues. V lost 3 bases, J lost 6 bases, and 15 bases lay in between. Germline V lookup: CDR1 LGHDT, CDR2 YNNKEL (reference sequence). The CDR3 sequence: CASSHSSSFSNEQFF. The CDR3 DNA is TGTGCCAGCAGCCACTCATCCAGCTTTAGCAATGAGCAGTTCTTC.

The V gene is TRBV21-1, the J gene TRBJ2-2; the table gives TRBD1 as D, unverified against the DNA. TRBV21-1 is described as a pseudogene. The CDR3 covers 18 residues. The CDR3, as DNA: TGTGCCAGCAGCAAAAACCCCGAAGGACAGGGGGACACCGGGGAGCTGTTTTTT. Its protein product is CASSKNPEGQGDTGELFF.

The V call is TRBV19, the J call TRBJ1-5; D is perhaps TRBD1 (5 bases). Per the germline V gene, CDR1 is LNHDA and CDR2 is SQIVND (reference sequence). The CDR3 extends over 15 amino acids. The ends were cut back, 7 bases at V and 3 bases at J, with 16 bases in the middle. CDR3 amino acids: CASTKVPGNNQPQHF. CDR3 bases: TGTGCCAGTACCAAGGTGCCAGGGAACAATCAGCCCCAGCATTTT.

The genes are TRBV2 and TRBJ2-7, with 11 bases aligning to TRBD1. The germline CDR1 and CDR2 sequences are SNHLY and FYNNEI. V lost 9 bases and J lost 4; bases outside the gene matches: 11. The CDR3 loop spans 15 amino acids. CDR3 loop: CARGPGTGGGYEQYF. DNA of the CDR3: TGTGCCAGGGGCCCGGGGACAGGGGGAGGGTACGAGCAGTACTTC.

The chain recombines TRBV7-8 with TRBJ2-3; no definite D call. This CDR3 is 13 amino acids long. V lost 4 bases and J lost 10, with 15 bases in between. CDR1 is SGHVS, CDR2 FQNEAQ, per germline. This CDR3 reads CASSSATEPSQYF. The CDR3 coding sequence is TGTGCCAGCAGCTCCGCGACCGAGCCCTCGCAGTATTTT.

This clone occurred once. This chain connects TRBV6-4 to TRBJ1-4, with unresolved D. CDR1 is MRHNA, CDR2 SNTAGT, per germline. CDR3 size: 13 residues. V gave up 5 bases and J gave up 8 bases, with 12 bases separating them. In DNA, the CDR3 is TGTGCCAGCAGTCGGAATCCGAGCGAAAAACTGTTTTTT. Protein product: CASSRNPSEKLFF.

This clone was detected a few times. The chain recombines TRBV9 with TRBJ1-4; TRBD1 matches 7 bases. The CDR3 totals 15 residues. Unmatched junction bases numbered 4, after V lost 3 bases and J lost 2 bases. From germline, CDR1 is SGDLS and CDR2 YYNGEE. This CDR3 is CASSARQGTNEKLFF. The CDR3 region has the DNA TGTGCCAGCAGCGCTCGACAGGGCACTAATGAAAAACTGTTTTTT.

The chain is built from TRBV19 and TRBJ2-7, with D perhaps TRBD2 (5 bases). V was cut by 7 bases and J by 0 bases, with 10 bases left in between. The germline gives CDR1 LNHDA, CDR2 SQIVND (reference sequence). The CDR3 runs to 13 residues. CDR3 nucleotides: TGTGCCAGTACCCCCCGGGGCTCCTACGAGCAGTACTTC. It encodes CASTPRGSYEQYF.